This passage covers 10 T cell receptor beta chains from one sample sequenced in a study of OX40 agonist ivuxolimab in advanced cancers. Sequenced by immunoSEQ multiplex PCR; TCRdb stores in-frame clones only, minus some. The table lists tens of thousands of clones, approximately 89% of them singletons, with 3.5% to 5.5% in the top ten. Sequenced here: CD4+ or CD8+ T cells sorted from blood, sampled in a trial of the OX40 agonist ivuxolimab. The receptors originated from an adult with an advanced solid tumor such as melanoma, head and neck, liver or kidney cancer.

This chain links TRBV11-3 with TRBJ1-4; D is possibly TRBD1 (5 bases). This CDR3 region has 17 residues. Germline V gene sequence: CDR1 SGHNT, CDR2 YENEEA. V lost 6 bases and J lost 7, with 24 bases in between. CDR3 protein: CASSYNLGGSQPEKLFF. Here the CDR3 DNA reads TGTGCCAGCAGTTATAACCTTGGGGGATCACAGCCTGAAAAACTGTTTTTT.

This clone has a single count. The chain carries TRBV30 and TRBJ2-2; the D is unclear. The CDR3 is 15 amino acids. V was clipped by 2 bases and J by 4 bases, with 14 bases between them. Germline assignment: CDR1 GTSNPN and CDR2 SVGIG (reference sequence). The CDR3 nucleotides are TGTGCCTGGAGTTCCGACCCGAGAGGCACCGGGGAGCTGTTTTTT. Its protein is CAWSSDPRGTGELFF.

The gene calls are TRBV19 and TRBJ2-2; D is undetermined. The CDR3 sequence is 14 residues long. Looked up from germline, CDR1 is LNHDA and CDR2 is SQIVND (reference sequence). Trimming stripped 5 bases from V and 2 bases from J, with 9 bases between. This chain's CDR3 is CASSFQPNTGELFF. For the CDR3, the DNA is TGTGCCAGTAGTTTTCAGCCTAACACCGGGGAGCTGTTTTTT.

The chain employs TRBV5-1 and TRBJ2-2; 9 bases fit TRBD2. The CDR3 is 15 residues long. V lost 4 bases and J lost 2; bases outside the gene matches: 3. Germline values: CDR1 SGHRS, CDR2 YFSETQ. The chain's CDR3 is CASSASGTNTGELFF. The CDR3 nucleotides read TGCGCCAGCAGCGCTAGCGGGACAAACACCGGGGAGCTGTTTTTT. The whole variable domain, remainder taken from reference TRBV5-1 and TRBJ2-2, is KAGVTQTPRYLIKTRGQQVTLSCSPISGHRSVSWYQQTPGQGLQFLFEYFSETQRNKGNFPGRFSGRQFSNSRSEMNVSTLELGDSALYLCASSASGTNTGELFFGEGSRLTVL.

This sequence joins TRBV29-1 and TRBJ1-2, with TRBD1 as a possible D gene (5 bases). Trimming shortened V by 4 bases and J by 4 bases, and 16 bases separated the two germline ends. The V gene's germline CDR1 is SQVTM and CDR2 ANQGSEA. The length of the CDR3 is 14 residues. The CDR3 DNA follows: TGCAGCGTTGTCGTCCCTGACAGCCTCTATGGCTACACCTTC. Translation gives CSVVVPDSLYGYTF.

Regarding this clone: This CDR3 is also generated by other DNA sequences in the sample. CDR3 DNA: TGTGCCAGCAGCTTGGGACTAGCGAGTATCAATGAGCAGTTCTTC. Its translation is CASSLGLASINEQFF. This sequence joins TRBV5-6 and TRBJ2-1; 8 positions agree with TRBD2. CDR3 length: 15 amino acids. Trimming removed 0 bases from V and 6 bases from J; junction bases left unmatched: 5. Germline V gene data show CDR1 as SGHDT and CDR2 as YYEEEE.

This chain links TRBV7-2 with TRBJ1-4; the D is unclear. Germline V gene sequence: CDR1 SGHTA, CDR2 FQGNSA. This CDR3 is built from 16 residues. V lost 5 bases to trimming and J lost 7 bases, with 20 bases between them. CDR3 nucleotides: TGTGCCAGCAGCCCCTTAGGTCGAGCCACGGGTGAAAAACTGTTTTTT. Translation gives CASSPLGRATGEKLFF.

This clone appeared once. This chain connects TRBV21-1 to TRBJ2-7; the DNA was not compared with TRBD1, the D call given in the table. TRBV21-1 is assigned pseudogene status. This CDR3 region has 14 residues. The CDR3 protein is CASIDRGPSYEQYV. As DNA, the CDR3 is TGTGCCAGCATCGACAGGGGGCCCTCCTACGAGCAGTACGTC.

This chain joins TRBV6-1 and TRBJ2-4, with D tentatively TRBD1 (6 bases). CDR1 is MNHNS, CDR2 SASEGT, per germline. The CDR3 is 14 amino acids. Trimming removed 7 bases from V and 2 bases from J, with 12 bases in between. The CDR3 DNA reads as TGTGCCAGCAACCTTAGGGACACCAAAAACATTCAGTACTTC. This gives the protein CASNLRDTKNIQYF.

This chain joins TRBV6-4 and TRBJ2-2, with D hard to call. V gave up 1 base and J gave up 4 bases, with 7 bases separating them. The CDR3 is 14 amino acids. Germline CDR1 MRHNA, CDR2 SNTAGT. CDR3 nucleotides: TGTGCCAGCAGTGACTTCGGACCCACCGGGGAGCTGTTTTTT. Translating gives CASSDFGPTGELFF.